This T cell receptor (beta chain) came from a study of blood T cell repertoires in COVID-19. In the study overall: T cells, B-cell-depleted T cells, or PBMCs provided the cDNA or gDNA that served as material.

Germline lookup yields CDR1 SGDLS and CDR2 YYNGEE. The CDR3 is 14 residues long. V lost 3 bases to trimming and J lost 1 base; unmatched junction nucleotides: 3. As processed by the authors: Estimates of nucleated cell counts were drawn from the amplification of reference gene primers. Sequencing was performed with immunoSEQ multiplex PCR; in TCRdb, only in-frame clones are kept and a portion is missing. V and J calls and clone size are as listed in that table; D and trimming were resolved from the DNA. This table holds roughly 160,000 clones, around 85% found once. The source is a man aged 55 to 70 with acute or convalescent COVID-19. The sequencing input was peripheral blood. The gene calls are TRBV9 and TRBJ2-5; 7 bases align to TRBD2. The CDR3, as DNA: TGTGCCAGCAGCGCGGGGGGACTCCAAGAGACCCAGTACTTC. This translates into CASSAGGLQETQYF.